The rows below give T cell receptor beta chains drawn from one sample of a study of beta chain features in type 1 diabetes. Assay: immunoSEQ multiplex PCR; the TCRdb copy retains only in-frame clones and omits some. Of 850,000 to 900,000 clones listed, about a sixth are singletons. The material sequenced was naive CD4+ T cells from blood. The receptors derive from a young woman in good health. Each CDR3 is given with its conserved first and last residue. A D gene is named only where the DNA matches it firmly. Expanded clones get a size class; other rows say once, few or many, or leave the size out.

TGTGCCAGCAGTACACGTACCGGGACAGGATACAATGAGCAGTTCTTC CASSTRTGTGYNEQFF TRBJ2-1 16 TRBV2 TRBD1 -
TGTGCCAGCAGTTTTCTAGCGGGAGTGGCAGATACGCAGTATTTT CASSFLAGVADTQYF TRBJ2-3 15 TRBV27 TRBD2 -
TGTGCCAGCAGCGTAAGGGACAGGGGGCCGTATGGCTACACCTTC CASSVRDRGPYGYTF TRBJ1-2 15 TRBV9 TRBD1 -
TGTGCCAGCAGCCCGGGACTAGTACTTGCCGATACGCAGTATTTT CASSPGLVLADTQYF TRBJ2-3 15 TRBV4-2 TRBD2 few
TGTGCCAGCACCCCGGACAGCCTGAACACTGAAGCTTTCTTT CASTPDSLNTEAFF TRBJ1-1 14 TRBV7-2 - -
TGTGCCAGCAGCCCGGGACAGGAAAGCTCCTACGAGCAGTACTTC CASSPGQESSYEQYF TRBJ2-7 15 TRBV5-4 TRBD1 -
TGTGCCAGCAGCTTGGGGGTTGGCACAGATACGCAGTATTTT CASSLGVGTDTQYF TRBJ2-3 14 TRBV4-2 - -
TGCGCCAGCAGCTTGGCCGGGAGGGGACAGGGTTTGGGCGAGCAGTACTTC CASSLAGRGQGLGEQYF TRBJ2-7 17 TRBV5-1 - -
TGTGCCACCTCAAGACCGGGACAAACCTACAATGAGCAGTTCTTC CATSRPGQTYNEQFF TRBJ2-1 15 TRBV19 - few
TGTGCCAGCAGCTCTCGACCGTTCACAGATACGCAGTATTTT CASSSRPFTDTQYF TRBJ2-3 14 TRBV7-6 - -
TGTGCCAGCAGCCCCACCCCTAGCGGCTACGAGCAGTACTTC CASSPTPSGYEQYF TRBJ2-7 14 TRBV7-3 TRBD2 -
TGTGCCAGCACACAGGGGGGCCCTCCCCCCTACGAGCAGTACTTC CASTQGGPPPYEQYF TRBJ2-7 15 TRBV7-2 TRBD1 once
TGCGCCAGCAGCCACCGGGACAGGGCAATCACAGGGGCTGAAGCTTTCTTT CASSHRDRAITGAEAFF TRBJ1-1 17 TRBV4-1 TRBD1 -
TGTGCCAGCAGTTACATAGAAGCGAACACTGAAGCTTTCTTT CASSYIEANTEAFF TRBJ1-1 14 TRBV6-5 - -
TGTGCCAGCAGCCCCGGGAGGGTGGAGCAGTACTTC CASSPGRVEQYF TRBJ2-7 12 TRBV28 TRBD2 few
TGTGCCAGCAGCCAAGATATGAGAAAACTGTTTTTT CASSQDMRKLFF TRBJ1-4 12 TRBV4-2 - few
TGTGCCAGCAGTACAGGGGGTCGAGAGACCCAGTACTTC CASSTGGRETQYF TRBJ2-5 13 TRBV28 TRBD1 -
TGTGCCAGCTCACCATCAACGGAATCTCCCTATGGCTACACCTTC CASSPSTESPYGYTF TRBJ1-2 15 TRBV18 - -
TGCGCCAGCACCCAGGTGGCAGGACCTAGCAATCAGCCCCAGCATTTT CASTQVAGPSNQPQHF TRBJ1-5 16 TRBV4-1 - -
TGTGCCATCAGTGAGCGGGAGGACACCGGGGAGCTGTTTTTT CAISEREDTGELFF TRBJ2-2 14 TRBV10-3 TRBD2 -
TGTGCCAGCAGCTCGGGGGAGACGAACATAATTCAGTACTTC CASSSGETNIIQYF TRBJ2-4 14 TRBV7-2 - few
TGTGCCAGCAGCTTAGACAGGGGAGGTGGCTACACCTTC CASSLDRGGGYTF TRBJ1-2 13 TRBV6-5 TRBD1 few